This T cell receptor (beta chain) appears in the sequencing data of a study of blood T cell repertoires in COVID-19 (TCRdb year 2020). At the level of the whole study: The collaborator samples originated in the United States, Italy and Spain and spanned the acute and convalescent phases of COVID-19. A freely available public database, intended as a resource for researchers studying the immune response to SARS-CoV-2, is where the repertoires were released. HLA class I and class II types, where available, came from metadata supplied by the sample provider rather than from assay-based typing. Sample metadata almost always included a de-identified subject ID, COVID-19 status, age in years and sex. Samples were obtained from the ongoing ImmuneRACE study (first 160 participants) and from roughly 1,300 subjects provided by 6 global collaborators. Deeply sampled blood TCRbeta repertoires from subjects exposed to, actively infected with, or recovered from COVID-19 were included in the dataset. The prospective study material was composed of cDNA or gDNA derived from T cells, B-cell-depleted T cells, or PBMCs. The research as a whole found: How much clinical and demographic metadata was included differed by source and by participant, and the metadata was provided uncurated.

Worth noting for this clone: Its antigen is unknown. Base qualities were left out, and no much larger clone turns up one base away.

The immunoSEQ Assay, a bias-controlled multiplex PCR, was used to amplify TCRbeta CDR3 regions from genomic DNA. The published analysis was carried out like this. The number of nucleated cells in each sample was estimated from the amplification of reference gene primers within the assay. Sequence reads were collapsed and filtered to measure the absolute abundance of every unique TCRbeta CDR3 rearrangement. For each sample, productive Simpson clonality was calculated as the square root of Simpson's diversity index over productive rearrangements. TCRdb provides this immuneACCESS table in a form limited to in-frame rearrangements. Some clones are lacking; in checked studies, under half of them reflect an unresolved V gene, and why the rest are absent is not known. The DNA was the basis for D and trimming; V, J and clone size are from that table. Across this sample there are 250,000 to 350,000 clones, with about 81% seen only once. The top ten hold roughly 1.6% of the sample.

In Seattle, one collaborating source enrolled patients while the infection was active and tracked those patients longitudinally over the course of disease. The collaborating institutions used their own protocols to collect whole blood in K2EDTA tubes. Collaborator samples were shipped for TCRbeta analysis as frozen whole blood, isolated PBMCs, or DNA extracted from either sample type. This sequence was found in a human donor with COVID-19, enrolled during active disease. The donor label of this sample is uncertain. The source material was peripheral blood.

At the DNA level, the sequence is TGTGCCAGCAGCCCCCGGGGGAGACAGCCCCAGCATTTT. This gives the protein CASSPRGRQPQHF. The rearranged chain carries TRBV13 and TRBJ1-5; a tentative D match to TRBD1 spans 5 bases. Trimming at the junction amounts to 5 bases on V and 7 bases on J, and the germline ends lie 12 bases apart. The CDR3 contains 13 residues, cysteine and phenylalanine counted. CDR3 DNA is the only sequence kept; it has 39 bases, read in frame from the first base. Looking up the germline V gene (reference sequence) yields CDR1 PRHDT and CDR2 FYEKMQ.